The present T cell receptor beta chain was sequenced within a study of T cell clonotyping in hematopoietic cell transplantation. Time point reported: recipient sample about 28 days before transplant, after cytoreduction. Blood collection times were about day -28 and days 30, 100, 180 posttransplant. The CDR3 extends over 15 amino acids. Germline lookup yields CDR1 MNHNS and CDR2 SASEGT. Trimming took 2 bases from V and 3 from J, leaving 11 bases between them. Clones were read by immunoSEQ multiplex PCR, and TCRdb kept only the in-frame ones, dropping some. The sample consists of more than 70,000 clones, roughly 95% of them appearing once. General study points: After transplant, recipient diversity fell while pathologically expanded clonotypes grew through day 180. Cells were unsorted, so CD4 and CD8 contributions were not separated. At the given depth, recipient repertoires were over 97% de novo clonotypes.

This clone was counted once. The antigen is unknown. Here the sequenced sample was peripheral blood mononuclear cells, taken before stem cell transplant. J is TRBJ2-1 and V is TRBV6-1; perhaps TRBD2 as D (6 bases). This clonotype was obtained from a woman aged 45-59 years with acute myeloid leukemia. Some clones in this sample may be carry-over from other donors' samples. Written as DNA, the CDR3 is TGTGCCAGCAGTGAAAGAAAGGGACTCTACAATGAGCAGTTCTTC. This codes for CASSERKGLYNEQFF.